The 12 T cell receptor beta chains in this list originate from one sample, sequenced in a study of cytomegalovirus exposure and HLA in healthy donors. The PCR used 60 Vbeta and 13 Jbeta primers. Assay: immunoSEQ multiplex PCR; the TCRdb copy retains only in-frame clones and omits some. The table lists some 130,000 clones, roughly four fifths of them singletons. The sequencing input was PBMCs. These TCRs come from a female donor in good health and CMV-seropositive.

V and J are TRBV7-3 and TRBJ1-6; D gene ambiguous. CDR1 SGHTA and CDR2 FQGTGA come from the germline V gene. The CDR3 contains 14 residues. V lost 3 bases to trimming and J lost 6 bases, with 9 bases between them. Here the CDR3 reads CASSLRASNSPLHF. CDR3 DNA: TGTGCCAGCAGCTTGAGGGCCAGTAATTCACCCCTCCACTTT.

J is TRBJ1-4 and V is TRBV27, with D possibly TRBD1 on 6 matching bases. CDR1 is MNHEY, CDR2 SMNVEV, per germline (reference sequence). The V end lost 1 base, the J end lost 7 bases, and 13 bases lay between the germline ends. The CDR3 sequence is 15 residues long. CDR3 sequence (DNA): TGTGCCAGCAGTTTATTTGGCAGGGGTTCTGAAAAACTGTTTTTT. It encodes CASSLFGRGSEKLFF.

The rearrangement links TRBV30 to TRBJ2-7, with TRBD1 matching over 9 bases. The CDR3 totals 15 residues. Germline assignment: CDR1 GTSNPN and CDR2 SVGIG (reference sequence). V gave up 2 bases and J gave up 1 base; unmatched junction bases: 6. The CDR3 nucleotides read TGTGCCTGGAGTTCAACCGACAGGGGGTCCTACGAGCAGTACTTC. It is translated as CAWSSTDRGSYEQYF. Supplemented by reference TRBV30 and TRBJ2-7, the full variable domain reads SQTIHQWPATLVQPVGSPLSLECTVEGTSNPNLYWYRQAAGRGLQLLFYSVGIGQISSEVPQNLSASRPQDRQFILSSKKLLLSDSGFYLCAWSSTDRGSYEQYFGPGTRLTVT.

This chain connects TRBV11-2 to TRBJ1-1, with TRBD1 as a possible D gene (5 bases). CDR3 length: 15 amino acids. Germline CDR1 reads SGHAT; CDR2 reads FQNNGV. Trimming shortened V by 3 bases and J by 4 bases, and 15 bases separated the two germline ends. This CDR3 reads CASSFVRQGGTEAFF. The CDR3, as DNA: TGTGCCAGCAGCTTCGTACGTCAGGGCGGCACTGAAGCTTTCTTT.

The CDR3 coding sequence is TGTGCCAGCAGTTCCTACAGGGGTGGCGACTATGGCTACACCTTC. Encoded protein: CASSSYRGGDYGYTF. The V gene is TRBV6-5, the J gene TRBJ1-2, with 7 positions matching TRBD1. Trimming removed 4 bases from V and 3 bases from J; junction bases left unmatched: 8. The CDR3 consists of 15 residues. Germline lookup yields CDR1 MNHEY and CDR2 SVGAGI.

The J gene is TRBJ2-7, the V gene TRBV28; a possible D gene is TRBD1 (6 bases). The V and J ends lost 7 bases and 0 bases respectively, with 16 bases between them. Germline values: CDR1 MDHEN, CDR2 SYDVKM. This CDR3 comprises 15 residues. This CDR3 is CASTEGGAFSYEQYF. The DNA of the CDR3 is TGTGCCAGCACCGAAGGGGGAGCCTTCTCCTACGAGCAGTACTTC.

The V gene is TRBV29-1, the J gene TRBJ1-4; 7 nucleotides line up with TRBD1. From germline, CDR1 is SQVTM and CDR2 ANQGSEA. V was pared by 0 bases and J by 6 bases, with 1 base of the junction left unmatched. The CDR3 is 13 residues long. The CDR3 sequence is CSVEDRGDEKLFF. The DNA of the CDR3 is TGCAGCGTTGAAGACAGGGGGGATGAAAAACTGTTTTTT.

The chain couples TRBV28 to TRBJ1-2; TRBD1 might be the D (5 bases). The CDR3 spans 15 residues. V dropped 3 bases and J dropped 6 bases, with 17 bases sitting between them. The V gene's germline CDR1 is MDHEN and CDR2 SYDVKM. The CDR3 bases are TGTGCCAGCAGTTTGGCATTGCGGGGGTTGAATGGCTACACCTTC. Translating it yields CASSLALRGLNGYTF.

Worth noting for this clone: The same CDR3 can be traced to other DNA sequences in this sample. The chain joins TRBV9 to TRBJ1-2; weak D call: TRBD1 (6 bases). CDR3 size: 14 residues. V lost 0 bases, J lost 1 base, and 7 bases lay in between. The V gene's germline CDR1 is SGDLS and CDR2 YYNGEE. CDR3 nucleotides: TGTGCCAGCAGCGTAGGCAGGGGTAACTATGGCTACACCTTC. Translation gives CASSVGRGNYGYTF.

This clone was seen only once. The rearrangement links TRBV18 to TRBJ1-5; 7 bases match TRBD1. CDR1 and CDR2 (germline): KGHSH, LQKENI. J was trimmed by 3 bases and V by 3 bases; bases with no gene match: 8. The CDR3 is 16 amino acids. Written as DNA, the CDR3 is TGTGCCAGCTCACCTTCGGGACAGTTCCCCAATCAGCCCCAGCATTTT. Encoded protein: CASSPSGQFPNQPQHF.

The V gene is TRBV6-6, the J gene TRBJ1-2; 9 positions match TRBD1. The J segment lost 7 bases and the V segment lost 6 bases, leaving 12 bases of the junction unmatched. Per germline, CDR1 MNHNY and CDR2 SVGAGI (reference sequence). This CDR3 comprises 15 residues. CDR3 nucleotides: TGTGCCAGCAGCCAGGGGATACAGGGGGCGGGTGGCTACACCTTC. This gives the protein CASSQGIQGAGGYTF.

This clone appeared once. The chain is built from TRBV10-3 and TRBJ2-1, with 10 positions matching TRBD2. CDR1 is ENHRY and CDR2 is SYGVKD in the germline V gene. The trim removed 3 bases at V and 4 bases at J, leaving 6 bases unmatched. The CDR3 loop spans 16 amino acids. Here the CDR3 DNA reads TGTGCCATCAGTGAAGGAGCGGGGGGGCGGTACAATGAGCAGTTCTTC. Translating it yields CAISEGAGGRYNEQFF.